These 31 T cell receptor beta chains came from one sample sequenced in a study of shared clonotypes between healthy human individuals. The table came from immunoSEQ multiplex PCR; TCRdb's copy has only in-frame clones and leaves some out. The sample shows about 2,100,000 clones, approximately 94% of them seen only once. Naive CD8 cells comprised CD45RO-negative, CCR7-positively selected cells, excluding terminally differentiated effector memory CD45RA+ cells. Sequenced: naive CD8+ T cells from PBMCs. The receptors shown here come from a man aged 18 to 30 in good health. Some clones in this sample may be carry-over from other donors' samples.

This chain uses TRBV19 with TRBJ2-7, with a weak D call TRBD2 (5 bases). This CDR3 has 15 residues. CDR1 LNHDA and CDR2 SQIVND come from the germline V gene (reference sequence). V lost 3 bases and J 4 bases, leaving 16 bases between the germline ends. The chain's CDR3 is CASSIPRDFGYEQYF. Written as DNA, the CDR3 is TGTGCCAGTAGTATTCCCCGGGATTTCGGTTACGAGCAGTACTTC.

J is TRBJ2-6 and V is TRBV27; 7 bases are shared with TRBD1. Germline assignment: CDR1 MNHEY and CDR2 SMNVEV (reference sequence). Losses at the gene ends were 5 bases for V and 2 bases for J; bases not matched to a gene: 9. The CDR3 covers 17 residues. The DNA of the CDR3 is TGTGCCAGCAGTCCCTCGGACAGGAACCCTGGGGCCAACGTCCTGACTTTC. It encodes CASSPSDRNPGANVLTF.

This chain joins TRBV5-6 and TRBJ1-5, with D perhaps TRBD1 (6 bases). Trimming left V 0 bases short and J 5 bases short, with 12 bases between. Germline-derived CDR1 and CDR2 are SGHDT and YYEEEE. The CDR3 is 15 residues long. The CDR3 reads CASSLAFAGDQPQHF. In nucleotides, the CDR3 is TGTGCCAGCAGCTTGGCCTTCGCAGGGGATCAGCCCCAGCATTTT.

This chain uses TRBV10-1 with TRBJ1-5; D is unresolved. The CDR3 totals 15 residues. V was clipped by 6 bases and J by 0 bases, with 12 bases between them. In germline, CDR1 is WNHNN, CDR2 SYGVQD (reference sequence). DNA of the CDR3: TGCGCCAGCAGGAGGGTTGATTATAGCAATCAGCCCCAGCATTTT. It yields the protein CASRRVDYSNQPQHF.

The chain has TRBV6-5 and TRBJ2-7; D could derive from TRBD1 or TRBD2 (5 bases each). The CDR3 covers 13 residues. V was clipped by 7 bases and J by 2 bases, with 12 bases between them. The germline CDR1 and CDR2 sequences are MNHEY and SVGAGI. The CDR3 loop is CASTPRGAYEQYF. CDR3 nucleotides: TGTGCCAGCACCCCGAGGGGCGCCTACGAGCAGTACTTC.

The chain recombines TRBV4-2 with TRBJ2-3; D may be TRBD1 (5 bases). The germline gives CDR1 LGHNA, CDR2 YNFKEQ. The CDR3 covers 15 residues. V was cut by 0 bases and J by 4 bases, with 11 bases left in between. The chain's CDR3 is CASSQDVRGSDTQYF. CDR3 bases: TGTGCCAGCAGCCAAGATGTAAGGGGCTCAGATACGCAGTATTTT.

The chain links TRBV5-1 to TRBJ2-1, with D tentatively TRBD1 or TRBD2 (5 bases each). The CDR3 spans 17 residues. CDR1 SGHRS and CDR2 YFSETQ come from the germline V gene. Trimming took off 4 bases at V and 8 bases at J, with 25 bases between the two ends. For the CDR3, the DNA is TGCGCCAGCAGCCCGAACCCCCGGGACCCTAGGTGGGATGAGCAGTTCTTC. This gives the protein CASSPNPRDPRWDEQFF.

This chain connects TRBV10-3 to TRBJ2-1, with 14 bases identical to TRBD2. V was clipped by 2 bases and J by 7 bases; unmatched bases: 7. From germline, CDR1 is ENHRY and CDR2 SYGVKD. The CDR3 contains 17 residues. The CDR3 DNA reads TGTGCCATCAGTGAGCTGGGGACTAGCGGGAGCCTTAATGAGCAGTTCTTC. Protein: CAISELGTSGSLNEQFF.

This clone was detected once. This chain joins TRBV4-3 and TRBJ1-4, with 9 bases aligning to TRBD1. Germline lookup yields CDR1 LGHNA and CDR2 YSLEER. The CDR3 extends over 19 amino acids. Trimming removed 0 bases from V and 0 bases from J; junction bases left unmatched: 8. CDR3 sequence (DNA): TGCGCCAGCAGCCAAGAATTCGGACAGGGGTACCCAACTAATGAAAAACTGTTTTTT. Protein sequence: CASSQEFGQGYPTNEKLFF.

The chain is built from TRBV4-3 and TRBJ1-2, with a weak D call TRBD1 (6 bases). Trimming took 0 bases from V and 8 from J, leaving 28 bases between them. The germline V gene has CDR1 LGHNA and CDR2 YSLEER. The CDR3 totals 19 residues. This CDR3 reads CASSQDEFVDSHRSYGYTF. CDR3 DNA: TGCGCCAGCAGCCAAGATGAGTTCGTGGACAGCCATAGGTCATACGGCTACACCTTC.

This chain joins TRBV2 and TRBJ2-1; D is perhaps TRBD2 (5 bases). The CDR3 is 17 amino acids. The ends were cut back, 2 bases at V and 4 bases at J, with 18 bases in the middle. Germline V lookup: CDR1 SNHLY, CDR2 FYNNEI. This CDR3 reads CASSERAPTRGYNEQFF. CDR3 nucleotide sequence: TGTGCCAGCAGTGAAAGGGCGCCGACCCGGGGATACAATGAGCAGTTCTTC.

The rearrangement joins TRBV5-1 to TRBJ2-7; 10 nucleotides match TRBD2. With V trimmed by 0 bases and J by 6 bases, 9 bases remained unmatched. Germline V CDR1 and CDR2: SGHRS, YFSETQ. The CDR3 contains 16 residues. CDR3 residues: CASSLALAGAGGEQYF. In DNA form, the CDR3 reads TGCGCCAGCAGCTTGGCCCTAGCGGGAGCAGGCGGCGAGCAGTACTTC. Full variable domain (outside the CDR3, taken from reference TRBV5-1 and TRBJ2-7): KAGVTQTPRYLIKTRGQQVTLSCSPISGHRSVSWYQQTPGQGLQFLFEYFSETQRNKGNFPGRFSGRQFSNSRSEMNVSTLELGDSALYLCASSLALAGAGGEQYFGPGTRLTVT.

The chain is built from TRBV6-5 and TRBJ1-2; 12 bases fit TRBD1. The CDR3 is 15 residues long. V lost 2 bases and J lost 6; bases outside the gene matches: 4. Germline V gives CDR1 MNHEY, CDR2 SVGAGI. The DNA for the CDR3 is TGTGCCAGCAGTTACGCCGGGACAGGGGGCGATGGCTACACCTTC. Amino acid sequence: CASSYAGTGGDGYTF.

This rearrangement joins TRBV9 to TRBJ2-3; D might be TRBD2 (6 bases). The CDR3 length is 15 residues. Trimming stripped 3 bases from V and 5 bases from J, with 16 bases between. Per germline, CDR1 SGDLS and CDR2 YYNGEE. In DNA, the CDR3 is TGTGCCAGCAGCGCTGCCGGGACTTTGGGAGATACGCAGTATTTT. It is translated as CASSAAGTLGDTQYF.

The chain joins TRBV5-6 to TRBJ2-7; D possibly corresponds to TRBD1 (6 bases). CDR1 is SGHDT and CDR2 is YYEEEE in the germline V gene. The V end lost 5 bases, the J end lost 3 bases, and 12 bases lay between the germline ends. The CDR3 is 13 amino acids. CDR3: CASSFTGHYEQYF. Here the CDR3 DNA reads TGTGCCAGCAGTTTTACAGGGCACTACGAGCAGTACTTC.

On this clone itself: This sample includes further DNA sequences coding for the same CDR3. The chain has TRBV27 and TRBJ2-1; maybe TRBD2 (6 bases). The CDR3 sequence is 13 residues long. CDR1 and CDR2 (germline): MNHEY, SMNVEV (reference sequence). Trimming pared 3 bases from V and 6 bases from J, leaving 9 bases between. The CDR3 region is CASSFGGLNEQFF. CDR3 sequence (DNA): TGTGCCAGCAGTTTTGGAGGGCTCAATGAGCAGTTCTTC.

The chain combines TRBV13 with TRBJ1-1; 8 nucleotides align to TRBD1. The CDR3 contains 15 residues. Germline CDR1 reads PRHDT; CDR2 reads FYEKMQ (reference sequence). The V segment lost 3 bases and the J segment 3 bases; nucleotides outside the gene matches: 6. The CDR3 protein is CASSLGDRSYTEAFF. CDR3 in DNA: TGTGCCAGCAGCTTGGGGGACAGGAGTTACACTGAAGCTTTCTTT.

The V call is TRBV6-1, the J call TRBJ2-1, with D perhaps assigned TRBD1 or TRBD2 (6 bases each). V lost 2 bases and J 14 bases, leaving 19 bases between the germline ends. Germline V gene lookup returns CDR1 MNHNS and CDR2 SASEGT. The CDR3 consists of 14 residues. This CDR3 is CASSERGGGRAEFF. In nucleotides, the CDR3 is TGTGCCAGCAGTGAAAGAGGAGGGGGTAGGGCCGAGTTCTTC.

The chain employs TRBV15 and TRBJ2-2; perhaps TRBD2 as D (6 bases). Germline V gene sequence: CDR1 LNHNV, CDR2 YYDKDF (reference sequence). The CDR3 covers 17 residues. V lost 0 bases and J 4 bases, leaving 15 bases between the germline ends. The CDR3 DNA sequence: TGTGCCACCAGCAGAGACTACCGGGACTTTGTCACCGGGGAGCTGTTTTTT. Translated, it gives CATSRDYRDFVTGELFF.

The table lists this clone with a count of one. V usage is TRBV19 and J usage is TRBJ1-2, with unresolved D. The CDR3 loop spans 17 amino acids. V lost 3 bases and J lost 5, with 22 bases in between. Germline CDR1 is LNHDA and CDR2 is SQIVND (reference sequence). CDR3 nucleotides: TGTGCCAGTAGTATCTACAGAGGCTCGACGATGAGGTATGGCTACACCTTC. It yields the protein CASSIYRGSTMRYGYTF.

Regarding this clone: Different DNA sequences within this sample yield the same CDR3. V is TRBV9 and J is TRBJ2-2, with TRBD2 matching over 10 bases. V dropped 3 bases and J dropped 4; count of bases not matched to a gene: 3. This CDR3 contains 15 residues. Germline V lookup: CDR1 SGDLS, CDR2 YYNGEE. The CDR3 region has the DNA TGTGCCAGCAGCGGAGGGACTAGCGCCACCGGGGAGCTGTTTTTT. Encoded protein: CASSGGTSATGELFF.

The rearrangement links TRBV2 to TRBJ2-7; a weak D match, TRBD1 (5 bases). Trimming cost V 1 base and J 2 bases, with 18 bases left between them. The CDR3 has 17 residues. The germline gives CDR1 SNHLY, CDR2 FYNNEI. CDR3 sequence: CASSEDQLKTEAYEQYF. CDR3 nucleotides: TGTGCCAGCAGTGAAGATCAACTAAAGACAGAGGCCTACGAGCAGTACTTC.

V and J are TRBV19 and TRBJ2-7; D is uncertain. The germline V gene has CDR1 LNHDA and CDR2 SQIVND (reference sequence). The CDR3 sequence is 17 residues long. The V and J ends lost 3 bases and 2 bases respectively, with 20 bases between them. This CDR3 is CASSIKAGDLITYEQYF. CDR3 in DNA: TGTGCCAGTAGTATTAAGGCAGGTGATCTTATTACCTACGAGCAGTACTTC. The entire variable domain, with the rest obtained from reference TRBV19 and TRBJ2-7, is as follows: DGGITQSPKYLFRKEGQNVTLSCEQNLNHDAMYWYRQDPGQGLRLIYYSQIVNDFQKGDIAEGYSVSREKKESFPLTVTSAQKNPTAFYLCASSIKAGDLITYEQYFGPGTRLTVT.

The count of this clone is one. The V and J genes are TRBV5-4 and TRBJ2-7; no clear D. Germline assignment: CDR1 SGHNT and CDR2 YYREEE (reference sequence). The CDR3 has 11 residues. Between the trimmed V and J ends, which lost 2 bases and 5 bases, there was a span of 5 bases. The CDR3 region is CASSFGHEQYF. The CDR3 DNA sequence: TGTGCCAGCAGCTTTGGACACGAGCAGTACTTC.

V usage is TRBV11-1 and J usage is TRBJ2-5; TRBD2 matches at 7 bases. V lost 1 base and J lost 5; bases outside the gene matches: 7. There are 15 residues in the CDR3. Germline CDR1 reads SGHAT; CDR2 reads FQDESV (reference sequence). The CDR3 nucleotides are TGTGCCAGCAGCTTAGGGTTGCGGGGGAGGGAGACCCAGTACTTC. This codes for CASSLGLRGRETQYF.

The chain couples TRBV2 to TRBJ2-7; a possible D gene is TRBD1 (6 bases). Germline loops: CDR1 SNHLY, CDR2 FYNNEI. Trimming removed 7 bases from V and 2 bases from J, with 12 bases in between. The CDR3 covers 13 residues. In DNA form, the CDR3 reads TGTGCCAGCAAGGCAGGGGAACCCTACGAGCAGTACTTC. Encoded protein: CASKAGEPYEQYF. Filled out from reference TRBV2 and TRBJ2-7, the complete variable domain reads EPEVTQTPSHQVTQMGQEVILRCVPISNHLYFYWYRQILGQKVEFLVSFYNNEISEKSEIFDDQFSVERPDGSNFTLKIRSTKLEDSAMYFCASKAGEPYEQYFGPGTRLTVT.

Remarks on this clone: Its ends do not fully match the called genes, so a read error is possible. The V call is TRBV7-9, the J call TRBJ2-1, with D possibly TRBD2 on 5 matching bases. Germline loops: CDR1 SEHNR, CDR2 FQNEAQ (reference sequence). CDR3 length equals 16 residues. CDR3 nucleotide sequence: TGTGCCAGCAGCCTAGCCGGGCCCAAGAATCCCAATGAGCAGTTCTTC. Its protein product is CASSLAGPKNPNEQFF. Full variable domain (rest looked up from reference TRBV7-9 and TRBJ2-1): DTGVSQNPRHKITKRGQNVTFRCDPISEHNRLYWYRQTLGQGPEFLTYFQNEAQLEKSRLLSDRFSAERPKGSFSTLEIQRTEQGDSAMYLCASSLAGPKNPNEQFFGPGTRLTVL.

The V gene is TRBV4-3, the J gene TRBJ2-7; D not resolved. Germline CDR1 LGHNA, CDR2 YSLEER. This CDR3 is 17 amino acids long. V lost 0 bases, J lost 4 bases, and 19 bases lay in between. The CDR3 DNA sequence: TGCGCCAGCAGCCAAGATTACACCACCCTGGGGATTTACGAGCAGTACTTC. Its protein is CASSQDYTTLGIYEQYF.

The CDR3 nucleotides are TGTGCCAGCAGCTCGCGGACGGGAAGCTACGAGCAGTACTTC. This gives the protein CASSSRTGSYEQYF. The chain links TRBV4-2 to TRBJ2-7; tentatively, D is TRBD2 (5 bases). This CDR3 has 14 residues. Germline assignment: CDR1 LGHNA and CDR2 YNFKEQ. The V end was cut by 5 bases, the J end by 3 bases, with 14 bases between.

The chain couples TRBV6-1 to TRBJ2-7; possibly TRBD2 for D (5 bases). V was pared by 1 base and J by 2 bases, with 9 bases between. The CDR3 spans 14 residues. CDR1 MNHNS and CDR2 SASEGT come from the germline V gene. The CDR3 loop reads CASSEERRAYEQYF. The CDR3 nucleotides are TGTGCCAGCAGTGAAGAGCGGAGAGCCTACGAGCAGTACTTC.

The chain combines TRBV10-3 with TRBJ2-7, with 12 bases matching TRBD1. With V trimmed by 5 bases and J by 7 bases, 3 bases remained unmatched. The CDR3 length is 13 residues. The V gene's germline CDR1 is ENHRY and CDR2 SYGVKD. The CDR3 DNA sequence: TGTGCCATCAGTTCGGGACAGGGGGCTGAGCAGTACTTC. It specifies CAISSGQGAEQYF.